The text below deals with one TCR beta chain. The repertoire was sequenced with immunoSEQ multiplex PCR; TCRdb's copy has only in-frame clones and lacks some. The sample holds about 72,000 clones; 70% to 90% are singletons and the top ten take approximately 10%. This sample is part of a study of blood T cell repertoires in COVID-19. This CDR3 has 14 amino acids. V lost 5 bases and J 0 bases, leaving 10 bases between the germline ends. CDR1 is LNHDA, CDR2 SQIVND, per germline (reference sequence). The chain couples TRBV19 to TRBJ2-5; D is perhaps TRBD2 (6 bases). The TCR originated in a man in his 70s with active or convalescent COVID-19. Sequencing was performed on peripheral blood. The CDR3 bases are TGTGCCAGTAGTGCCCGGGACTACCAAGAGACCCAGTACTTC. Encoded protein: CASSARDYQETQYF.